The 11 T cell receptor beta chains below were found in one sample sequenced in a study of spatial heterogeneity in lung cancer (dated by TCRdb to about 2019). The receptor library was made with 5' RACE. Instrument used: NextSeq 500. In TCRdb, the public reads were trimmed at Q25 with fastp and aligned with MiXCR, with productive beta chains retained. Records with the same CDR3 protein are collapsed into one entry carrying the most frequent genes and DNA. The table for this sample lists roughly 20,000 distinct CDR3 sequences; 4.6% of them were counted only once. Over 7% of the sample lies in the top ten. The time point label corresponds to: sample taken at primary tumor resection. The sequencing used PBMCs, collected at surgery. These receptors were taken from a male donor with early-stage non-small cell lung cancer.

This clonotype was seen at least ten times. The chain uses TRBV28 and TRBJ2-7; a weak D match, TRBD2 (7 bases). The CDR3 is made up of 18 amino acids. The germline V gene has CDR1 MDHEN and CDR2 SYDVKM. With 5 bases removed from V and 0 bases from J, the gap between germline ends came to 23 bases. CDR3 DNA: TGTGCCAGCAGTGGCCCGGGGGGCGGAACAACGTACTCCTACGAGCAGTACTTC. This gives the protein CASSGPGGGTTYSYEQYF.

This clonotype was recorded at least ten times. This chain joins TRBV29-1 and TRBJ2-5; 10 nucleotides agree with TRBD1. Trimming at V came to 0 bases and at J to 0 bases, leaving 13 bases not matched to a gene. Per germline, CDR1 SQVTM and CDR2 ANQGSEA. The CDR3 totals 19 residues. DNA for the CDR3: TGCAGCGTTGAAGAGGGGACAGGGGCTATCTTCGGATACCAAGAGACCCAGTACTTC. It is translated as CSVEEGTGAIFGYQETQYF.

This clonotype was recorded many times. This rearrangement joins TRBV20-1 to TRBJ2-7; 10 nucleotides align to TRBD2. This CDR3 is built from 14 residues. Germline CDR1 and CDR2: DFQATT and SNEGSKA (reference sequence). V trimming: 3 bases; J trimming: 12 bases; junction bases outside the gene matches: 14. This chain's CDR3 is CSASGASGSMTPYF. In DNA, the CDR3 is TGCAGTGCTAGTGGGGCTAGCGGGAGTATGACTCCGTACTTC.

Ten or more counts support this clonotype. The chain is built from TRBV6-2 or TRBV6-3 and TRBJ2-7, with TRBD1 identical over 10 bases. There are 14 residues in the CDR3. The ends lost 5 bases at V and 0 bases at J; junction bases unmatched: 1. CDR1 MNHEY and CDR2 SVGEGT come from the germline V gene. This CDR3 reads CASSRDRGSYEQYF. CDR3 nucleotides: TGTGCCAGCAGTCGGGACAGGGGCTCCTACGAGCAGTACTTC.

This clonotype was counted only a few times. J is TRBJ1-2 and V is TRBV5-1; no reliable D call. Germline assignment: CDR1 SGHRS and CDR2 YFSETQ. CDR3 length: 10 residues. V shed 8 bases and J shed 6 bases, with 8 bases lying between them. The CDR3 loop reads CASDGDGYTF. CDR3 coding DNA: TGCGCCAGTGACGGCGATGGCTACACCTTC.

This clonotype was found many times. The rearrangement links TRBV25-1 to TRBJ1-2; D gene ambiguous. The germline V and J ends were trimmed by 1 base and 8 bases, with 11 bases remaining between them. The germline gives CDR1 MGHDK, CDR2 SYGVNS. The CDR3 sequence is 13 residues long. CDR3 nucleotides: TGTGCCAGCAGTGAATGGGGAGGGCGCGGCTACACCTTC. Residues: CASSEWGGRGYTF.

Ten or more counts support this clonotype. The CDR3 region is CSARSTGGVETQYF. The CDR3 DNA sequence: TGCAGTGCTAGATCTACAGGGGGAGTAGAGACCCAGTACTTC. The chain links TRBV20-1 to TRBJ2-5; 8 bases match TRBD1. The CDR3 runs to 14 residues. The V and J ends lost 2 bases and 4 bases, in that order; junction bases with no gene match: 6. CDR1 is DFQATT, CDR2 SNEGSKA, per germline (reference sequence).

Many counts were recorded for this clonotype. The V gene is TRBV7-9, the J gene TRBJ1-4, with D perhaps TRBD1 (5 bases). Deletions cut 0 bases from V and 2 bases from J, with 10 bases between. The germline V gene has CDR1 SEHNR and CDR2 FQNEAQ (reference sequence). There are 16 residues in the CDR3. CDR3 sequence reads: CASSLAAGLTNEKLFF. CDR3 coding DNA: TGTGCCAGCAGCTTAGCGGCAGGGCTCACTAATGAAAAACTGTTTTTT.

This clonotype has a count of ten or more. The chain is built from TRBV20-1 and TRBJ2-1, with 10 bases aligning to TRBD2. Germline lookup yields CDR1 DFQATT and CDR2 SNEGSKA (reference sequence). The CDR3 has 14 amino acids. The V gene end was trimmed by 0 bases and the J gene end by 8 bases; junction bases not matched to a gene: 4. The CDR3 spells CSAREAGGPDEQFF. CDR3 nucleotides: TGCAGTGCTAGAGAAGCGGGAGGGCCGGATGAGCAGTTCTTC.

The table lists this clonotype with a few counts. The rearrangement joins TRBV27 to TRBJ1-5, with a tentative D call TRBD1 (6 bases). Germline-derived CDR1 and CDR2 are MNHEY and SMNVEV (reference sequence). Trimming cost V 5 bases and J 6 bases, with 20 bases left between them. The CDR3 consists of 16 residues. CDR3 loop: CASSPLRPGGGQPQHF. The CDR3, as DNA: TGTGCCAGCAGTCCACTCCGACCGGGAGGGGGTCAGCCCCAGCATTTT.

This clonotype occurred many times. The rearrangement joins TRBV2 to TRBJ1-2; possible D gene TRBD1, 5 bases. CDR3 length: 17 residues. The V gene's germline CDR1 is SNHLY and CDR2 FYNNEI. Trimming took off 10 bases at V and 2 bases at J, with 26 bases between the two ends. This CDR3 reads CATPLRLRQRVNYGYTF. As DNA, the CDR3 is TGTGCCACACCCTTACGATTACGACAGAGAGTAAACTATGGCTACACCTTC.